This entry lists 22 T cell receptor beta chains sequenced from one sample in a study of T cell responses to AZD1222 COVID-19 vaccine. Only in-frame clones appear in the TCRdb table, and some are missing; sequencing was by immunoSEQ multiplex PCR. In the table there are roughly 120,000 clones, roughly 90% of which are singletons. The source was peripheral blood, collected on day 0 of AZD1222 vaccination. The origin of the receptors is an adult in good health.

V usage is TRBV27 and J usage is TRBJ1-3, with 10 bases aligning to TRBD1. The ends lost 3 bases at V and 2 bases at J; junction bases unmatched: 1. The germline V gene encodes CDR1 MNHEY and CDR2 SMNVEV (reference sequence). The CDR3 runs 15 residues. CDR3 sequence reads: CASSFGTGAGNTIYF. The CDR3 DNA sequence: TGTGCCAGCAGTTTCGGGACAGGGGCTGGAAACACCATATATTTT.

In this sample, this clone turned up once. This chain uses TRBV18 with TRBJ1-4; D remains ambiguous. The V and J ends lost 2 bases and 4 bases respectively, with 11 bases between them. In germline, CDR1 is KGHSH, CDR2 LQKENI. This CDR3 contains 15 residues. The CDR3 DNA reads TGTGCCAGCTCACCAGGCTCTGGTAATAATGAAAAACTGTTTTTT. Translation: CASSPGSGNNEKLFF.

The chain combines TRBV6-5 with TRBJ1-6; 8 positions match TRBD1. The CDR3 runs 15 residues. V dropped 7 bases and J dropped 11; count of bases not matched to a gene: 13. Germline V gene data show CDR1 as MNHEY and CDR2 as SVGAGI. The CDR3 sequence: CASNPRTGNIAPLHF. For the CDR3, the DNA is TGTGCCAGCAACCCGAGGACAGGGAATATCGCACCCCTCCACTTT.

In DNA, the CDR3 is TGTGCCAGCAGCCCCAGCGGGAGGATAGAGACCCAGTACTTC. Its protein is CASSPSGRIETQYF. The chain recombines TRBV7-9 with TRBJ2-5, with TRBD2 matching 9 bases. The CDR3 sequence is 14 residues long. From germline, CDR1 is SEHNR and CDR2 FQNEAQ (reference sequence). V trimming: 5 bases; J trimming: 4 bases; junction bases outside the gene matches: 5.

The J gene is TRBJ1-2, the V gene TRBV3-1 (or the pseudogene TRBV3-2); D might be TRBD1 (5 bases). The CDR3 spans 14 residues. Trimming stripped 4 bases from V and 4 bases from J, with 13 bases between. Germline loops: CDR1 LGHDT, CDR2 YNNKEL (reference sequence). The chain's CDR3 is CASSPGTGIYGYTF. The CDR3 DNA reads as TGTGCCAGCAGCCCTGGGACGGGGATCTATGGCTACACCTTC.

This clone was observed once. The genes are TRBV10-3 and TRBJ1-2; D perhaps matches TRBD1 (5 bases). V was clipped by 4 bases and J by 2 bases, with 11 bases between them. This CDR3 is 14 amino acids long. Germline loops: CDR1 ENHRY, CDR2 SYGVKD. For the CDR3, the DNA is TGTGCCATCAGTGGCCGGGACCGGAACTATGGCTACACCTTC. It specifies CAISGRDRNYGYTF.

This chain links TRBV18 with TRBJ1-6, with D uncertain. CDR3 length: 14 residues. Germline V gives CDR1 KGHSH, CDR2 LQKENI. V was shortened by 2 bases and J by 8 bases, with 10 bases between the two germline ends. This CDR3 reads CASSPSGVDSPLHF. CDR3 bases: TGTGCCAGCTCACCATCCGGGGTGGATTCACCCCTCCACTTT.

The J gene is TRBJ1-2, the V gene TRBV5-1; no clear D gene. This CDR3 comprises 13 residues. The V end lost 1 base, the J end lost 7 bases, and 11 bases lay between the germline ends. CDR1 SGHRS and CDR2 YFSETQ come from the germline V gene. CDR3 in amino acids: CASSLRLSGGYTF. For the CDR3, the DNA is TGCGCCAGCAGCTTGCGGCTCTCGGGTGGCTACACCTTC.

Only one count was recorded for this clone. V is TRBV30 and J is TRBJ2-1, with D hard to call. V was pared by 5 bases and J by 2 bases, with 10 bases between. In germline, CDR1 is GTSNPN, CDR2 SVGIG (reference sequence). The CDR3 covers 13 residues. The CDR3 protein is CAWETGTYNEQFF. CDR3 bases: TGTGCCTGGGAGACTGGGACCTACAATGAGCAGTTCTTC.

The chain joins TRBV7-9 to TRBJ1-5; TRBD1 agrees at 9 bases. Per the germline V gene, CDR1 is SEHNR and CDR2 is FQNEAQ (reference sequence). The CDR3 spans 13 residues. Unmatched junction bases numbered 1, after V lost 5 bases and J lost 5 bases. CDR3 in DNA: TGTGCCAGCAGCACAGGGGGCGATCAGCCCCAGCATTTT. Translated, it gives CASSTGGDQPQHF.

V gene TRBV5-6 combines with J gene TRBJ1-1; no firm D call. The V gene lost 5 bases and the J gene lost 4 bases, with 15 bases spanning the gap. Germline CDR1 and CDR2: SGHDT and YYEEEE. The CDR3 spans 14 residues. The CDR3 is CASSYNTPATEAFF. DNA for the CDR3: TGTGCCAGCAGTTATAATACCCCGGCCACTGAAGCTTTCTTT.

The chain links TRBV5-8 to TRBJ1-2; D is ambiguous. In germline, CDR1 is SGHTS, CDR2 YDEGEE. V was clipped by 4 bases and J by 4 bases, with 14 bases between them. The CDR3 has 14 residues. CDR3 loop: CASSPGLSLYGYTF. The CDR3 DNA is TGTGCCAGCAGCCCGGGTCTCTCGCTCTATGGCTACACCTTC. Looking up the rest from reference TRBV5-8 and TRBJ1-2 gives the full variable domain: EAGVTQSPTHLIKTRGQQATLRCSPISGHTSVYWYQQALGLGLQFLLWYDEGEERNRGNFPPRFSGRQFPNYSSELNVNALELEDSALYLCASSPGLSLYGYTFGSGTRLTVV.

V is TRBV2 and J is TRBJ1-2; TRBD1 is a possible D gene (6 bases). The CDR3 is 15 residues long. V gave up 6 bases and J gave up 8 bases, with 22 bases separating them. Germline V lookup: CDR1 SNHLY, CDR2 FYNNEI. The CDR3 reads CASRAEGGFVRGYTF. DNA of the CDR3: TGTGCCAGCAGGGCGGAGGGGGGTTTCGTGAGGGGCTACACCTTC.

This chain links TRBV27 with TRBJ1-5; D remains ambiguous. Between the trimmed V and J ends, which lost 4 bases and 5 bases, there was a span of 6 bases. The length of the CDR3 is 12 residues. Germline V gives CDR1 MNHEY, CDR2 SMNVEV (reference sequence). The CDR3 nucleotides are TGTGCCAGCAGTTCCCCATATCAGCCCCAGCATTTT. Protein sequence: CASSSPYQPQHF.

CDR3 bases: TGCGCCAGCAGCCAAGATCAGAGCGGCGACTATGGCTACACCTTC. Protein sequence: CASSQDQSGDYGYTF. The chain combines TRBV4-3 with TRBJ1-2; D call uncertain. This CDR3 contains 15 residues. V was shortened by 0 bases and J by 3 bases, with 11 bases between the two germline ends. CDR1 and CDR2 (germline): LGHNA, YSLEER.

The CDR3 DNA follows: TGCGCCAGCAGCCCCCTGGGGACAGGGGGTTTCAATGAGCAGTTCTTC. As protein: CASSPLGTGGFNEQFF. The rearrangement links TRBV5-1 to TRBJ2-1; 11 nucleotides match TRBD1. The CDR3 spans 16 residues. Trimming removed 4 bases from V and 6 bases from J; junction bases left unmatched: 9. The germline gives CDR1 SGHRS, CDR2 YFSETQ. The variable domain in full, with the rest retrieved from reference TRBV5-1 and TRBJ2-1, is KAGVTQTPRYLIKTRGQQVTLSCSPISGHRSVSWYQQTPGQGLQFLFEYFSETQRNKGNFPGRFSGRQFSNSRSEMNVSTLELGDSALYLCASSPLGTGGFNEQFFGPGTRLTVL.

The V gene is TRBV15, the J gene TRBJ1-1; 9 nucleotides match TRBD1. In germline, CDR1 is LNHNV, CDR2 YYDKDF (reference sequence). CDR3 length equals 17 residues. V lost 2 bases to trimming and J lost 4 bases; unmatched junction nucleotides: 11. CDR3 loop: CATSRMGQGLLGTEAFF. The CDR3 DNA is TGTGCCACCAGCAGAATGGGACAGGGTCTCTTAGGCACTGAAGCTTTCTTT. Drawing the rest from reference TRBV15 and TRBJ1-1, the complete variable domain is DAMVIQNPRYQVTQFGKPVTLSCSQTLNHNVMYWYQQKSSQAPKLLFHYYDKDFNNEADTPDNFQSRRPNTSFCFLDIRSPGLGDTAMYLCATSRMGQGLLGTEAFFGQGTRLTVV.

Details on this clone: The sample has other DNA sequences that encode this CDR3 too. V is TRBV7-9 and J is TRBJ1-5; unclear D gene. Trimming removed 0 bases from V and 7 bases from J, with 7 bases in between. Germline lookup yields CDR1 SEHNR and CDR2 FQNEAQ (reference sequence). The CDR3 spans 13 residues. The CDR3 DNA follows: TGTGCCAGCAGCTTAGCGGGTTCCCAGCCCCAGCATTTT. As protein: CASSLAGSQPQHF.

The chain combines TRBV6-2 or TRBV6-3 with TRBJ2-3, with D uncertain. Trimming took 1 base from V and 2 from J, leaving 10 bases between them. This CDR3 contains 15 residues. Germline values: CDR1 MNHEY, CDR2 SVGEGT. The CDR3 sequence: CASSYWHSATDTQYF. CDR3 nucleotide sequence: TGTGCCAGCAGTTACTGGCACAGCGCCACAGATACGCAGTATTTT.

In this sample, this clone turned up a few times. V is TRBV5-4 and J is TRBJ2-7; D is possibly TRBD2 (5 bases). V was trimmed by 4 bases and J by 5 bases, leaving 19 bases between them. CDR3 length equals 15 residues. Germline V gene lookup returns CDR1 SGHNT and CDR2 YYREEE (reference sequence). CDR3 DNA: TGTGCCAGCAGCCATACCACTAGGGTCCCCAACGAGCAGTACTTC. Encoded protein: CASSHTTRVPNEQYF.

This clone was recorded only once. J is TRBJ2-7 and V is TRBV28; D gene uncertain. The V end was cut by 3 bases, the J end by 3 bases, with 6 bases between. This CDR3 is built from 12 residues. Germline CDR1 and CDR2: MDHEN and SYDVKM. For the CDR3, the DNA is TGTGCCAGCAGTTTGTCTTTCTACGAGCAGTACTTC. Protein product: CASSLSFYEQYF.

The J gene is TRBJ2-1, the V gene TRBV27; D might be TRBD2 (5 bases). Trimming left V 4 bases short and J 2 bases short, with 6 bases between. The germline V gene has CDR1 MNHEY and CDR2 SMNVEV (reference sequence). The CDR3 contains 13 residues. This CDR3 reads CASSYGTYNEQFF. Written as DNA, the CDR3 is TGTGCCAGCAGTTACGGGACCTACAATGAGCAGTTCTTC.